This is a list of T cell receptor beta chains from one sample in a study of blood T cell repertoires in COVID-19. Libraries were prepared by immunoSEQ multiplex PCR; TCRdb keeps only in-frame clonotypes and omits some of them. Found here are about 320,000 clones, 70% to 90% of them singletons; the top ten hold 8% to 13%. Sequencing was carried out using PBMCs or T cells enriched from blood (not recorded which). The source of these receptors is a young woman who had recovered from COVID-19. Both conserved end residues are part of each CDR3. The D gene is left open where the match is weak. Clone sizes are given selectively: once, few, many, or a class where the clone is expanded.

j_call: TRBJ2-1
v_call: TRBV7-6
d_call: TRBD2
clone_size: NA
cdr3_nt: TGTGCCAGCACCTCGAGTAGCGGGAGTCTCAACAATGAGCAGTTCTTC
cdr3_aa: CASTSSSGSLNNEQFF

j_call: TRBJ2-1
v_call: TRBV27
d_call: NA
clone_size: NA
cdr3_nt: TGTGCCAGCAGTTTATACGGTCTCGGGGGAAACAATGAGCAGTTCTTC
cdr3_aa: CASSLYGLGGNNEQFF

j_call: TRBJ1-5
v_call: TRBV7-9
d_call: TRBD1
clone_size: NA
cdr3_nt: TGTGCCAGCAGCTTTGTAGGTCCCGGGACAGGGAGCAATCAGCCCCAGCATTTT
cdr3_aa: CASSFVGPGTGSNQPQHF

j_call: TRBJ1-2
v_call: TRBV4-1
d_call: TRBD1
clone_size: NA
cdr3_nt: TGCGCCAGCAGCCAGACAGGGACTTACTATGGCTACACCTTC
cdr3_aa: CASSQTGTYYGYTF

j_call: TRBJ1-4
v_call: TRBV10-2
d_call: TRBD1
clone_size: NA
cdr3_nt: TGCGCCAGCAGTGAGCCAGGGACAGGGGGTGAAAAACTGTTTTTT
cdr3_aa: CASSEPGTGGEKLFF

j_call: TRBJ1-6
v_call: TRBV6-5
d_call: NA
clone_size: NA
cdr3_nt: TGTGCCAGCGAACCTCAGACGGAGTCTAATTCACCCCTCCACTTT
cdr3_aa: CASEPQTESNSPLHF

j_call: TRBJ2-5
v_call: TRBV5-1
d_call: TRBD2
clone_size: NA
cdr3_nt: TGCGCCAGCAGCGCGGGACTAACCGGGGAGACCCAGTACTTC
cdr3_aa: CASSAGLTGETQYF

j_call: TRBJ1-5
v_call: TRBV10-2
d_call: NA
clone_size: NA
cdr3_nt: TGCGCCAGCAGGGCCCGGGACTTTAGCAATCAGCCCCAGCATTTT
cdr3_aa: CASRARDFSNQPQHF

j_call: TRBJ2-7
v_call: TRBV20-1
d_call: NA
clone_size: NA
cdr3_nt: TGCAGTGCTAGAGATTACAGGAACCAGTACTTC
cdr3_aa: CSARDYRNQYF

j_call: TRBJ1-5
v_call: TRBV18
d_call: NA
clone_size: NA
cdr3_nt: TGTGCCAGCTCACCAACCGATACGGTAGATCAGCCCCAGCATTTT
cdr3_aa: CASSPTDTVDQPQHF

j_call: TRBJ2-2
v_call: TRBV7-9
d_call: NA
clone_size: NA
cdr3_nt: TGTGCCAGCAGCTTATTAACGGTTGGCGGGGAGCTGTTTTTT
cdr3_aa: CASSLLTVGGELFF

j_call: TRBJ2-7
v_call: TRBV5-6
d_call: NA
clone_size: NA
cdr3_nt: TGTGCCAGCAGCCCCACGGCCAGAGGGAGCGAGCAGTACTTC
cdr3_aa: CASSPTARGSEQYF

j_call: TRBJ1-1
v_call: TRBV18
d_call: TRBD1
clone_size: NA
cdr3_nt: TGTGCCAGCTCGCTGGGACAGGGTAGAATGTACACTGAAGCTTTCTTT
cdr3_aa: CASSLGQGRMYTEAFF

j_call: TRBJ2-7
v_call: TRBV30
d_call: TRBD2
clone_size: NA
cdr3_nt: TGTGCCTGGAGTCTAGCGGGAGGGGAGCAGTACTTC
cdr3_aa: CAWSLAGGEQYF

j_call: TRBJ1-5
v_call: TRBV28
d_call: TRBD1
clone_size: NA
cdr3_nt: TGTGCCAGCAGTTTAGCAGGGGGCGCCGACAATCAGCCCCAGCATTTT
cdr3_aa: CASSLAGGADNQPQHF

j_call: TRBJ2-7
v_call: TRBV28
d_call: TRBD2
clone_size: NA
cdr3_nt: TGTGCCAGCAGACCCCGTCCCGGGACTAGCGGGAGTTCGGCCTACGAGCAGTACTTC
cdr3_aa: CASRPRPGTSGSSAYEQYF

j_call: TRBJ2-7
v_call: TRBV27
d_call: TRBD1
clone_size: once
cdr3_nt: TGTGCCAGCAGTCCCGGACAGGCCTACGAGCAGTACTTC
cdr3_aa: CASSPGQAYEQYF

j_call: TRBJ1-4
v_call: TRBV19
d_call: NA
clone_size: NA
cdr3_nt: TGTGCCAGTAGTATAAGGGGGGGGCAGGATGAAAAACTGTTTTTT
cdr3_aa: CASSIRGGQDEKLFF

j_call: TRBJ1-3
v_call: TRBV27
d_call: TRBD1
clone_size: NA
cdr3_nt: TGTGCCAGCAGTTTTCAGGGGGCAAGTGGTGGAAACACCATATATTTT
cdr3_aa: CASSFQGASGGNTIYF

j_call: TRBJ2-7
v_call: TRBV5-1
d_call: NA
clone_size: NA
cdr3_nt: TGCGCCAGCAGGGACAGTCCCTCCTACGAGCAGTACTTC
cdr3_aa: CASRDSPSYEQYF

j_call: TRBJ1-1
v_call: TRBV9
d_call: NA
clone_size: NA
cdr3_nt: TGTGCCAGCAGCGTAGCTGGAGAGGGAATGAACACTGAAGCTTTCTTT
cdr3_aa: CASSVAGEGMNTEAFF

j_call: TRBJ2-7
v_call: TRBV7-9
d_call: NA
clone_size: NA
cdr3_nt: TGTGCCAGCAGCCCCAGCGGGCACCACTACGAGCAGTACTTC
cdr3_aa: CASSPSGHHYEQYF

j_call: TRBJ1-3
v_call: TRBV6-5
d_call: NA
clone_size: NA
cdr3_nt: TGTGCCAGCAGCCTCTTTGGGGCCGGAAACACCATATATTTT
cdr3_aa: CASSLFGAGNTIYF

j_call: TRBJ1-1
v_call: TRBV3-1/TRBV3-2
d_call: NA
clone_size: NA
cdr3_nt: TGTGCCAGCAGCCAAGATAGGAGGACTGAAGCTTTCTTT
cdr3_aa: CASSQDRRTEAFF

j_call: TRBJ1-1
v_call: TRBV5-1
d_call: NA
clone_size: NA
cdr3_nt: TGCGCCAGCAGCCCGGACTGGACCCTGAACACTGAAGCTTTCTTT
cdr3_aa: CASSPDWTLNTEAFF

j_call: TRBJ2-4
v_call: TRBV6-1
d_call: TRBD1
clone_size: NA
cdr3_nt: TGTGCCAGCAGTGAATGGACAGGGGTGGAAAACATTCAGTACTTC
cdr3_aa: CASSEWTGVENIQYF

j_call: TRBJ1-1
v_call: TRBV19
d_call: TRBD1
clone_size: NA
cdr3_nt: TGTGCCAGTAGTATAGGGTTCGACAGGGGGAGCACTGAAGCTTTCTTT
cdr3_aa: CASSIGFDRGSTEAFF

j_call: TRBJ2-7
v_call: TRBV7-9
d_call: TRBD1
clone_size: NA
cdr3_nt: TGTGCCAGCAGCTTAATCCCCTCCCGCCGGGACAGGGGCTACGAGCAGTACTTC
cdr3_aa: CASSLIPSRRDRGYEQYF

j_call: TRBJ2-1
v_call: TRBV11-3
d_call: NA
clone_size: NA
cdr3_nt: TGTGCCAGCAGCTTATCCCCCTGGGCCGGGGGGCGTGGAAATGAGCAGTTCTTC
cdr3_aa: CASSLSPWAGGRGNEQFF

j_call: TRBJ2-3
v_call: TRBV18
d_call: TRBD2
clone_size: NA
cdr3_nt: TGTGCCAGCTCGATACCGGGAGGGGCCGATACGCAGTATTTT
cdr3_aa: CASSIPGGADTQYF

j_call: TRBJ2-3
v_call: TRBV29-1
d_call: NA
clone_size: NA
cdr3_nt: TGCAGCGTTGTGGGGACTGGGATAGTGGCGCAGTATTTT
cdr3_aa: CSVVGTGIVAQYF

j_call: TRBJ1-5
v_call: TRBV28
d_call: TRBD1
clone_size: NA
cdr3_nt: TGTGCCAGCAGTGACCCCCAGGGGGCGAGGGAGCCCCAGCATTTT
cdr3_aa: CASSDPQGAREPQHF

j_call: TRBJ1-5
v_call: TRBV30
d_call: TRBD1
clone_size: NA
cdr3_nt: TGTGCCTGGAGTGGGGGACAGGGGGCTGGACAGCCCCAGCATTTT
cdr3_aa: CAWSGGQGAGQPQHF

j_call: TRBJ1-5
v_call: TRBV6-5
d_call: NA
clone_size: NA
cdr3_nt: TGTGCCAGCAGTTACTCGGGGCGGGGAAATCAGCCCCAGCATTTT
cdr3_aa: CASSYSGRGNQPQHF

j_call: TRBJ2-1
v_call: TRBV27
d_call: NA
clone_size: many
cdr3_nt: TGTGCCAGCAGGGGAGGCCTTACCTCCCAGATGACGTTCTTC
cdr3_aa: CASRGGLTSQMTFF